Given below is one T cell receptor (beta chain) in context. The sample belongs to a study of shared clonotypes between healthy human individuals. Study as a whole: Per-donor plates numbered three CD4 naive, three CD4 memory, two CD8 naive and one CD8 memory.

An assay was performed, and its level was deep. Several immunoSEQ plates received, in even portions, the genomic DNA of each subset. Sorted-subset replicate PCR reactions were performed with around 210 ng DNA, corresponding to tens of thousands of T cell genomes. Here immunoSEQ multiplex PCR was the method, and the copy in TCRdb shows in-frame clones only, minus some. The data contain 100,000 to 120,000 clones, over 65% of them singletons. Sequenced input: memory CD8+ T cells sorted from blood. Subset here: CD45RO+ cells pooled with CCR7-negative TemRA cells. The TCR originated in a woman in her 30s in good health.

The CDR3 nucleotides are TGCGCCAGCAGCTTGTTGTTGGGGATTAAGCAGTTCTTC. It codes for CASSLLLGIKQFF. The chain uses TRBV5-1 and TRBJ2-1, with D uncertain. Per germline, CDR1 SGHRS and CDR2 YFSETQ. V shed 1 base and J shed 11 bases, with 13 bases lying between them. There are 13 residues in the CDR3.